These 8 T cell receptor beta chains share one sample of origin, sequenced in a study of identical twins. TCRdb used MiXCR to reprocess the 5' RACE reads, holding one entry per CDR3 protein. The table shows 600,000 to 850,000 distinct CDR3 sequences, with approximately 18% occurring only once. The same sample was also studied in work on T cells expressing NK-cell markers.

Sequencing was done on a sample of PBMCs. These TCRs come from a young woman in good health.

This clonotype was seen a few times. The rearrangement links TRBV7-9 to TRBJ1-5; a possible D gene is TRBD1 (6 bases). Germline V gene lookup returns CDR1 SEHNR and CDR2 FQNEAQ (reference sequence). Between the trimmed V and J ends, which lost 5 bases and 2 bases, there was a span of 10 bases. The CDR3 runs to 14 residues. Here the CDR3 reads CASSGGQRNQPQHF. For the CDR3, the DNA is TGTGCCAGCAGCGGCGGACAGCGCAATCAGCCCCAGCATTTT.

The chain joins TRBV7-2 to TRBJ1-1; 7 bases are shared with TRBD1. Germline trimming cut 4 bases from V and 1 base from J; bases unmatched to any gene: 6. CDR1 is SGHTA and CDR2 is FQGNSA in the germline V gene. This CDR3 has 15 residues. CDR3 loop: CASSSRDSSNTEAFF. CDR3 sequence (DNA): TGTGCCAGCAGCTCCAGGGACAGCTCGAACACTGAAGCTTTCTTT. Variable domain in full (rest from reference TRBV7-2 and TRBJ1-1): GAGVSQSPSNKVTEKGKDVELRCDPISGHTALYWYRQSLGQGLEFLIYFQGNSAPDKSGLPSDRFSAERTGGSVSTLTIQRTQQEDSAVYLCASSSRDSSNTEAFFGQGTRLTVV.

The chain couples TRBV5-1 to TRBJ1-2; D gene unclear. The V and J ends lost 0 bases and 8 bases respectively, with 8 bases between them. The CDR3 is 12 residues long. CDR1 is SGHRS, CDR2 YFSETQ, per germline. The CDR3 coding sequence is TGCGCCAGCAGCTTGGATCTTGACGGCTACACCTTC. Protein sequence: CASSLDLDGYTF.

The rearrangement uses TRBV29-1 and TRBJ1-5; a possible D gene is TRBD1 (5 bases). Germline CDR1 reads SQVTM; CDR2 reads ANQGSEA. Between the trimmed V and J ends, which lost 3 bases and 6 bases, there was a span of 12 bases. This CDR3 contains 13 residues. Here the CDR3 reads CSVDSGNGQPQHF. The CDR3 coding sequence is TGCAGCGTTGATTCAGGGAACGGTCAGCCCCAGCATTTT.

The CDR3 protein is CASTWTLNTEAFF. For the CDR3, the DNA is TGTGCCAGCACCTGGACACTAAACACTGAAGCTTTCTTT. This sequence joins TRBV12-3 or TRBV12-4 and TRBJ1-1; D perhaps matches TRBD1 (5 bases). Trimming pared 7 bases from V and 2 bases from J, leaving 11 bases between. CDR3 length: 13 amino acids.

This clonotype was seen a few times. The V gene is TRBV20-1, the J gene TRBJ1-5, with a possible D match to TRBD1 (6 bases). Trimming shortened V by 0 bases and J by 7 bases, and 10 bases separated the two germline ends. CDR1 is DFQATT, CDR2 SNEGSKA, per germline (reference sequence). The CDR3 sequence is 13 residues long. This CDR3 is CSARDQGHQPQHF. The DNA of the CDR3 is TGCAGTGCTAGAGATCAGGGGCACCAGCCCCAGCATTTT.

This clonotype came up a few times. The chain uses TRBV20-1 and TRBJ2-1; D uncertain. CDR1 is DFQATT and CDR2 is SNEGSKA in the germline V gene (reference sequence). Trimming removed 3 bases at V and 9 bases at J, with 18 bases between. This CDR3 contains 14 residues. The CDR3 region has the DNA TGCAGTGCTAGGGGCCGTCAATACCTGTCTGAGCAGTTCTTC. It specifies CSARGRQYLSEQFF.

This clonotype appeared a single time. V usage is TRBV7-9 and J usage is TRBJ1-5; unclear D gene. The CDR3 totals 13 residues. Germline-derived CDR1 and CDR2 are SEHNR and FQNEAQ (reference sequence). V dropped 6 bases and J dropped 11 bases, with 17 bases sitting between them. The CDR3 nucleotides read TGTGCCAGCAGTCTACCGACCGGCGGAGCCCAGCATTTT. Amino acid sequence: CASSLPTGGAQHF. The full variable domain, with the rest looked up from reference TRBV7-9 and TRBJ1-5, is DTGVSQNPRHKITKRGQNVTFRCDPISEHNRLYWYRQTLGQGPEFLTYFQNEAQLEKSRLLSDRFSAERPKGSFSTLEIQRTEQGDSAMYLCASSLPTGGAQHFGDGTRLSIL.